This paragraph covers one TCR beta chain sequence. This clonotype was counted many times. No cognate antigen has been identified for it. No clone much larger than this one lies a single base away; base qualities are absent. The instrument was an Illumina HiSeq 2500. Quantitative 5'-RACE with molecular barcodes was the method used to prepare the TCR beta libraries. Per the source publication's procedure: A new computational method based on a probabilistic model of VDJ rearrangement was used to identify disease-linked TCR variants. TCRdb reworked the public reads: Q25 trimming with fastp, MiXCR clone assembly, productive beta chains retained. One record per CDR3 amino acid sequence lists the most common genes and DNA. None of the V and J calls come from the authors' own analysis; TCRdb made them. The sample table lists 85,000 to 100,000 distinct CDR3 sequences, 7.5% to 9% of them with a count of one. Jointly, the top ten make up approximately 9.7% of the sample.

The data belong to a study of CD8 T cells in ankylosing spondylitis (dated by TCRdb to 2015 to 2018). Notes on the research overall: The study set out to find disease-linked TCR variants by profiling T cell receptor beta repertoires in ankylosing spondylitis patients and healthy donors. The full study cohort was made up of about 24 ankylosing spondylitis patients and 108 healthy donors. Peripheral blood was sampled, and synovial fluid was additionally collected from ankylosing spondylitis patients.

Study-wide conclusions, independent of this receptor: Some of the motif variants had been reported before in the synovial fluid and blood of reactive arthritis patients, a finding that suggests common disease-initiation mechanisms. A CD8+ phenotype was shown by the disease-linked clones, which were found at relatively low frequencies in peripheral blood. Blood from ankylosing spondylitis patients appeared to be characterized by a TCR beta motif made up of several highly homologous amino acid variants. According to the report, matched synovial fluid samples from ankylosing spondylitis patients were significantly enriched for the disease-linked clones.

The germline V gene provides CDR1 ENHRY and CDR2 SYGVKD. Clipping removes 5 bases from V and 6 bases from J, with 9 as the unmatched junction base count. The CDR3 measures 15 amino acids from cysteine to phenylalanine. CDR3 DNA only is kept here, 45 bases in frame from base 1. The chain uses TRBV10-3 and TRBJ2-7; the central 11 bases match TRBD2. The source of this sequence is a male donor with ankylosing spondylitis or in good health (not recorded which). Material: blood, either unsorted or a sorted T cell fraction (not recorded which). DNA sequence: TGTGCCATCAGTCTTGGACTAGCGGGCGTCTCCGAGCAGTACTTC. It codes for CAISLGLAGVSEQYF.